This T cell receptor beta chain stems from a study of blood T cell repertoires in COVID-19. Across the whole study: Sample material is recorded as cDNA or gDNA derived from T cells, B-cell-depleted T cells, or PBMCs.

Clones were sequenced by immunoSEQ multiplex PCR, and TCRdb holds only the in-frame ones, with some missing. The sample includes around 280,000 clones, around 85% seen only once; the top ten take under 7%. This CDR3 comprises 13 residues. The V end lost 10 bases, the J end lost 1 base, and 13 bases lay between the germline ends. This clone showed up just once. The TCR sequence derives from a woman in her thirties or forties who had recovered from COVID-19. The chain uses TRBV12-3 or TRBV12-4 and TRBJ1-1; D ambiguous. Sequencing was done on a sample of PBMCs or T cells enriched from blood (not recorded which). The CDR3 DNA follows: TGTGCCACCATAAGTCGGTGGAACACTGAAGCTTTCTTT. This sequence encodes CATISRWNTEAFF.